The present T cell receptor beta chain was sequenced within a study of memory CD4+ T cells and cytomegalovirus serostatus. The ends lost 4 bases at V and 3 bases at J; junction bases unmatched: 3. The CDR3 loop spans 15 amino acids. CDR1 is MGHDK and CDR2 is SYGVNS in the germline V gene. The sort gate was single viable CD3+CD4+CD8-CD45RO+ cells for memory CD4+ T cells. Here immunoSEQ multiplex PCR was the method, and the copy in TCRdb shows in-frame clones only, minus some. The sample yields roughly 45,000 clones, just under 80% seen once. The sequenced material came from memory CD4+ T cells from blood. The V call is TRBV25-1, the J call TRBJ2-1; 10 nucleotides match TRBD2. The sequence was obtained from an adult in good health and CMV-seronegative. The CDR3 here is CASSASGRGYNEQFF. CDR3 sequence (DNA): TGTGCCAGCAGTGCTAGCGGGAGAGGCTACAATGAGCAGTTCTTC.